The 3 T cell receptor beta chains listed next were all sequenced from one sample in a study of cytomegalovirus exposure and HLA in healthy donors (dated by TCRdb to between 2016 and 2019). Library preparation used the immunoSEQ multiplex PCR assay. A mixture of 60 forward primers for TCR Vbeta segments and 13 reverse primers for TCR Jbeta segments was used in the multiplex PCR. TCRdb took over this immuneACCESS table, retaining in-frame rearrangements with V and J assigned. Such tables are incomplete; in checked studies, under half of the missing clones stem from an unresolved V gene, and the remainder is unexplained. The sample data list about 160,000 clones, and around 88% of these were observed just once. Under 0.95% of the sample is taken by the ten largest. Sequencing input: PBMCs. The receptors derive from a woman aged 25-40 years in good health and CMV-seronegative.

This clone was recorded a few times. This chain joins TRBV7-9 and TRBJ1-3; D unresolved. Per germline, CDR1 SEHNR and CDR2 FQNEAQ (reference sequence). This CDR3 region has 17 residues. Trimming removed 5 bases at V and 0 bases at J, with 17 bases between. CDR3: CASSPPVAAGSGNTIYF. Written as DNA, the CDR3 is TGTGCCAGCAGCCCACCAGTAGCGGCCGGCTCTGGAAACACCATATATTTT.

The gene calls are TRBV4-1 and TRBJ2-7, with 8 bases fitting TRBD2. The V and J ends lost 4 bases and 3 bases, in that order; junction bases with no gene match: 8. CDR3 size: 15 residues. Germline V gives CDR1 MGHRA, CDR2 YSYEKL. The CDR3 spells CASSPPGRGVYEQYF. CDR3 in DNA: TGCGCCAGCAGCCCACCCGGGCGGGGGGTCTACGAGCAGTACTTC.

CDR3 bases: TGTGCCAGCAGCTTTCGACGGGAGCAAGAGACCCAGTACTTC. It encodes CASSFRREQETQYF. The V gene is TRBV5-4, the J gene TRBJ2-5; D may be TRBD2 (6 bases). Germline CDR1 reads SGHNT; CDR2 reads YYREEE (reference sequence). CDR3 length: 14 amino acids. V dropped 2 bases and J dropped 2 bases, with 10 bases sitting between them.